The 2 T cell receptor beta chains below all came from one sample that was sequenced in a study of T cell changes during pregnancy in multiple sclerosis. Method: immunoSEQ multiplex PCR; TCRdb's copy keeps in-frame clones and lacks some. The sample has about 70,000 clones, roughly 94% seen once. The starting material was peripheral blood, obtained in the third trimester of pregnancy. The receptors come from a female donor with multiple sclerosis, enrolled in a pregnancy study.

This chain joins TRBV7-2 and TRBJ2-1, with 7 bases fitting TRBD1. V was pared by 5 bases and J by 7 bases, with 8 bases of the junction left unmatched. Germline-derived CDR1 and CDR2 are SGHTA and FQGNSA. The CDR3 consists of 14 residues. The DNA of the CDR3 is TGTGCCAGCAGCCTCACCGGGACAGCGAATGAGCAGTTCTTC. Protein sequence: CASSLTGTANEQFF. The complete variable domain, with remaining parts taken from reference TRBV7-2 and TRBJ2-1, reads GAGVSQSPSNKVTEKGKDVELRCDPISGHTALYWYRQSLGQGLEFLIYFQGNSAPDKSGLPSDRFSAERTGGSVSTLTIQRTQQEDSAVYLCASSLTGTANEQFFGPGTRLTVL.

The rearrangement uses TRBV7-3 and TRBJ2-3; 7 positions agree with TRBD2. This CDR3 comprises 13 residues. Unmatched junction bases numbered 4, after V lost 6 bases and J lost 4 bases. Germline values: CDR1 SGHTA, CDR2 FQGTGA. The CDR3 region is CASSLSGADTQYF. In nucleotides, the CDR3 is TGTGCCAGCAGTCTAAGCGGGGCAGATACGCAGTATTTT.